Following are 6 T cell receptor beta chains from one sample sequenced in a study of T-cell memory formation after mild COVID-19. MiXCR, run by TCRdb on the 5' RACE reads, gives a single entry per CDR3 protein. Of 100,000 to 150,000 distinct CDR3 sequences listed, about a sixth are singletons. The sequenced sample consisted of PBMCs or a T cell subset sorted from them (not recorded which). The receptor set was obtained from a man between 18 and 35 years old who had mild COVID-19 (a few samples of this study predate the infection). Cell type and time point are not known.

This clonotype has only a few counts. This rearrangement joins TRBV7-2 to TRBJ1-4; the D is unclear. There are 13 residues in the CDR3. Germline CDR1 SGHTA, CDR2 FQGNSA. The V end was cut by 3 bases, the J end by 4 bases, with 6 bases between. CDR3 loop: CASSFQSNEKLFF. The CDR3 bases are TGTGCCAGCAGCTTCCAGAGTAATGAAAAACTGTTTTTT.

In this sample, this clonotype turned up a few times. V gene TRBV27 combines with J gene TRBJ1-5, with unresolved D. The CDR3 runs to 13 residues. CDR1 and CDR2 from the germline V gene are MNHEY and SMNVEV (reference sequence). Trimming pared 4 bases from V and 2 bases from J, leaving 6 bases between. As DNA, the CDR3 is TGTGCCAGCAGTTCTTCCCGCAATCAGCCCCAGCATTTT. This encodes CASSSSRNQPQHF.

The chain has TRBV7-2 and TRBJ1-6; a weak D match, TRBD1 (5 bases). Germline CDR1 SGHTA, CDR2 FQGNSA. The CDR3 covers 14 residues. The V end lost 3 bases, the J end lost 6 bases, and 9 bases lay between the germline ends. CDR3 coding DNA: TGTGCCAGCAGCTTGGGACTGTCTAATTCACCCCTCCACTTT. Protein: CASSLGLSNSPLHF.

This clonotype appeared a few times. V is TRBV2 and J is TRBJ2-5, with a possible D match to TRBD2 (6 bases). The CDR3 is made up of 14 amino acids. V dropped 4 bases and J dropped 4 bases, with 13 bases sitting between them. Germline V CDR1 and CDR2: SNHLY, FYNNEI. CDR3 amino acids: CASSGVSGGETQYF. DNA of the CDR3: TGTGCCAGCAGTGGGGTTAGCGGAGGAGAGACCCAGTACTTC.

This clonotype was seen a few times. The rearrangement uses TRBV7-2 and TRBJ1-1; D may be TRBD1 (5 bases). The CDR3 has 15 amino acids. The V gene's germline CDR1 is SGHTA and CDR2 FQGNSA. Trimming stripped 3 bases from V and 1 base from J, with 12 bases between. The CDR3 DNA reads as TGTGCCAGCAGCTTGGGGGGAGGGTCGAACACTGAAGCTTTCTTT. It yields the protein CASSLGGGSNTEAFF.

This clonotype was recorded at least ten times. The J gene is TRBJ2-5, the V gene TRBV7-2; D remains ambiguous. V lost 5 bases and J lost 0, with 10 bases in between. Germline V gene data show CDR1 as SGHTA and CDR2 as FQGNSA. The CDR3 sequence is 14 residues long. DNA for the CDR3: TGTGCCAGCAGCCGAGAGACGTACCAAGAGACCCAGTACTTC. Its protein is CASSRETYQETQYF. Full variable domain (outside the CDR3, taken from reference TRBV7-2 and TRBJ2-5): GAGVSQSPSNKVTEKGKDVELRCDPISGHTALYWYRQSLGQGLEFLIYFQGNSAPDKSGLPSDRFSAERTGGSVSTLTIQRTQQEDSAVYLCASSRETYQETQYFGPGTRLLVL.